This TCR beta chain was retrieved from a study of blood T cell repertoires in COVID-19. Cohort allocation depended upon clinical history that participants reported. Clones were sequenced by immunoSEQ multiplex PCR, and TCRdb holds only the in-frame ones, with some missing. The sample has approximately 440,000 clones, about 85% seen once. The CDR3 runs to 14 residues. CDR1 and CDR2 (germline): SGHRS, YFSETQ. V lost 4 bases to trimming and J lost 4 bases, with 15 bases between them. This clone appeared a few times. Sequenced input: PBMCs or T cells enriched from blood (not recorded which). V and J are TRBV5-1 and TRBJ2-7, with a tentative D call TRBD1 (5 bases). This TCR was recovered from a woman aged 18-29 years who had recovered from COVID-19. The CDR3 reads CASSTTAGEYEQYF. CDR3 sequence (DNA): TGCGCCAGCAGCACGACAGCAGGTGAATACGAGCAGTACTTC.